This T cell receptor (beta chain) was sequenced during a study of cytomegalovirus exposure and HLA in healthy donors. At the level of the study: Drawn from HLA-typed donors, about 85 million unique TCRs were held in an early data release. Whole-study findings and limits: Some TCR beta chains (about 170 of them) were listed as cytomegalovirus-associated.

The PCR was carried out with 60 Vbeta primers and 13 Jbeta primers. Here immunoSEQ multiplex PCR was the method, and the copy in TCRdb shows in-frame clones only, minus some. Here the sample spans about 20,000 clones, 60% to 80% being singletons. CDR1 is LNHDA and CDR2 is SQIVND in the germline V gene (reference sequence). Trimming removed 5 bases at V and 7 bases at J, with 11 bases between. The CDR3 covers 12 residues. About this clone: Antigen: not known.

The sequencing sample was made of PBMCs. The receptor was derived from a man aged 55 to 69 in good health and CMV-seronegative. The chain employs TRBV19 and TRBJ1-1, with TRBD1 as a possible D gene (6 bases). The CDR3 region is CASSEGVHEAFF. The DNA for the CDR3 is TGTGCCAGTAGTGAGGGGGTTCATGAAGCTTTCTTT.